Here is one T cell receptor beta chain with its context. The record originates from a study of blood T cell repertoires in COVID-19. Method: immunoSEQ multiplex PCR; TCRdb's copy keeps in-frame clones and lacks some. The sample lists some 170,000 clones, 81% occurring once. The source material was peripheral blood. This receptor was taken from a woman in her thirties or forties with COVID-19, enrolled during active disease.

In DNA form, the CDR3 reads TGTGCCTTGGGACTAGCGGCTGCTAGCACAGATACGCAGTATTTT. Protein: CALGLAAASTDTQYF. The chain couples TRBV30 to TRBJ2-3, with TRBD2 matching over 11 bases. The V gene's germline CDR1 is GTSNPN and CDR2 SVGIG (reference sequence). The trim removed 7 bases at V and 0 bases at J, leaving 6 bases unmatched. The CDR3 is made up of 15 amino acids.